This T cell receptor (beta chain) was captured in a study of T cells in Graves' hyperthyroidism and ophthalmopathy. Study-wide results and limits: Blood shared most expanded thyroid clonotypes above 0.001. Progression to ophthalmopathy was predicted a median of roughly 6.8 months early.

This clonotype has ten or more counts. Its antigen remains unknown. There are 17 residues in the CDR3. V gave up 1 base and J gave up 1 base; unmatched junction bases: 9. The germline V gene encodes CDR1 MGHRA and CDR2 YSYEKL. Patients were aged 18 to 65, had disease duration under 2 months, and had newly diagnosed hyperthyroidism. Fresh peripheral blood, less than 11 ml of it, supplied the PBMCs. The investigators amplified TCR beta CDR3 regions from RNA transcripts. The TCR CDR3 first-round RT-PCR relied on the HTBI primer set. TCRdb re-analysed the multiplex PCR reads in MiXCR, keeping a single row per CDR3 protein. This sample has 90,000 to 120,000 distinct CDR3 sequences, with 16% found just once.

Sequenced sample: blood. The chain recombines TRBV4-1 with TRBJ1-1, with 7 bases aligning to TRBD1. The TCR was taken from a woman between 45 and 60 years old with Graves' hyperthyroidism. The CDR3 DNA sequence: TGCGCCAGCAGCCAAGCATTTGGCAACAGGGGGAACACTGAAGCTTTCTTT. Its translation: CASSQAFGNRGNTEAFF.